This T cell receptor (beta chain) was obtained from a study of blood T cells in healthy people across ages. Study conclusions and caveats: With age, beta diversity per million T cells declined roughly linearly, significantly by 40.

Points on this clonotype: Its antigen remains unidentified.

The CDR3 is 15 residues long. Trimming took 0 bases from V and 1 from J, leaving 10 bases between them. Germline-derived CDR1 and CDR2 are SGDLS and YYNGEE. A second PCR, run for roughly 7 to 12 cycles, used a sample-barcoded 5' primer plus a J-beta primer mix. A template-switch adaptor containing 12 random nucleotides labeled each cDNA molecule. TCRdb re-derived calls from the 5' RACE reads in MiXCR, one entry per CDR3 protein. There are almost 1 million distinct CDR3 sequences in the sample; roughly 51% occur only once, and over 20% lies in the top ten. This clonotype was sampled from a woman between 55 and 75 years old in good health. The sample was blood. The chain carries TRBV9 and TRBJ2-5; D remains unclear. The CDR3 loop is CASSVGVTAQETQYF. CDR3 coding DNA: TGTGCCAGCAGCGTAGGGGTTACAGCCCAAGAGACCCAGTACTTC.